The 14 T cell receptor beta chains listed next were all sequenced from one sample in a study of blood T cell repertoires in COVID-19. The method was immunoSEQ multiplex PCR; TCRdb's version includes in-frame clones alone and lacks a portion of them. The top ten clones hold around 2.5% of a sample with about 230,000 clones, over 80% of them seen once. The material sequenced was peripheral blood. These receptors came from a woman in her seventies with active or convalescent COVID-19.

This clone was detected a few times. The chain carries TRBV9 and TRBJ1-1; the match to TRBD1 covers 7 bases. The ends lost 2 bases at V and 0 bases at J; junction bases unmatched: 4. CDR3 length: 15 residues. CDR1 and CDR2 from the germline V gene are SGDLS and YYNGEE. The CDR3 sequence is CASSVSGTVNTEAFF. CDR3 nucleotide sequence: TGTGCCAGCAGCGTGTCCGGGACAGTGAACACTGAAGCTTTCTTT.

The chain joins TRBV30 to TRBJ2-1; the D gene is possibly TRBD2 (5 bases). V was trimmed by 3 bases and J by 8 bases, leaving 14 bases between them. CDR1 GTSNPN and CDR2 SVGIG come from the germline V gene (reference sequence). The CDR3 runs to 13 residues. The DNA of the CDR3 is TGTGCCTGGAGCCGCCCGGGAAGCGATGAGCAGTTCTTC. It codes for CAWSRPGSDEQFF. The whole variable domain, remainder taken from reference TRBV30 and TRBJ2-1, is SQTIHQWPATLVQPVGSPLSLECTVEGTSNPNLYWYRQAAGRGLQLLFYSVGIGQISSEVPQNLSASRPQDRQFILSSKKLLLSDSGFYLCAWSRPGSDEQFFGPGTRLTVL.

The chain is built from TRBV30 and TRBJ1-5; D is unclear. CDR3 length: 13 amino acids. With 1 base removed from V and 3 bases from J, the gap between germline ends came to 7 bases. Germline V gene data show CDR1 as GTSNPN and CDR2 as SVGIG (reference sequence). CDR3 region: CAWSAADNQPQHF. The CDR3 coding sequence is TGTGCCTGGAGTGCTGCAGACAATCAGCCCCAGCATTTT.

The J gene is TRBJ2-7, the V gene TRBV18; 7 bases fit TRBD1. V was pared by 5 bases and J by 5 bases, with 12 bases of the junction left unmatched. CDR3 size: 15 residues. Per germline, CDR1 KGHSH and CDR2 LQKENI. CDR3 sequence: CASSEGQSALDEQYF. The CDR3 nucleotides are TGTGCCAGCTCAGAGGGACAGTCGGCTCTGGACGAGCAGTACTTC.

V and J are TRBV18 and TRBJ2-3, with no clear D. Germline V gene sequence: CDR1 KGHSH, CDR2 LQKENI. This CDR3 contains 14 residues. Trimming left V 3 bases short and J 0 bases short, with 7 bases between. CDR3 protein: CASSPDISTDTQYF. CDR3 sequence (DNA): TGTGCCAGCTCACCTGACATTAGCACAGATACGCAGTATTTT. Filled out from reference TRBV18 and TRBJ2-3, the complete variable domain reads NAGVMQNPRHLVRRRGQEARLRCSPMKGHSHVYWYRQLPEEGLKFMVYLQKENIIDESGMPKERFSAEFPKEGPSILRIQQVVRGDSAAYFCASSPDISTDTQYFGPGTRLTVL.

J is TRBJ2-2 and V is TRBV28; 10 positions match TRBD2. Trimming at V came to 6 bases and at J to 3 bases, leaving 7 bases not matched to a gene. Germline V gene data show CDR1 as MDHEN and CDR2 as SYDVKM. The CDR3 loop spans 16 amino acids. This CDR3 reads CASSRFLAGDTGELFF. For the CDR3, the DNA is TGTGCCAGCAGCCGATTCCTAGCGGGGGACACCGGGGAGCTGTTTTTT.

The rearrangement joins TRBV27 to TRBJ2-4, with 9 bases matching TRBD1. The CDR3 length is 15 residues. The J segment lost 1 base and the V segment lost 4 bases, leaving 2 bases of the junction unmatched. Looked up from germline, CDR1 is MNHEY and CDR2 is SMNVEV (reference sequence). CDR3: CASSSQGAAKNIQYF. The CDR3 bases are TGTGCCAGCAGTTCACAGGGGGCGGCCAAAAACATTCAGTACTTC.

This rearrangement joins TRBV5-5 to TRBJ1-6, with 7 bases lining up with TRBD1. Trimming cost V 1 base and J 7 bases; bases outside gene matches: 5. Germline V gene sequence: CDR1 SGHKS, CDR2 YYEKEE (reference sequence). This CDR3 is 15 amino acids long. Here the CDR3 DNA reads TGTGCCAGCAGCTTGTTGCAGGGGGGCAATTCACCCCTCCACTTT. It translates to CASSLLQGGNSPLHF.

The gene calls are TRBV12-5 and TRBJ1-1; possible D gene TRBD1, 5 bases. Trimming shortened V by 7 bases and J by 3 bases, and 12 bases separated the two germline ends. Germline V gene lookup returns CDR1 LGHNT and CDR2 FRNRAP. This CDR3 has 13 residues. CDR3 amino acids: CASVGGYHTEAFF. CDR3 DNA sequence: TGTGCTAGTGTCGGGGGGTATCACACTGAAGCTTTCTTT.

The V call is TRBV25-1, the J call TRBJ2-1, with 10 bases matching TRBD1. This CDR3 comprises 14 residues. With 7 bases clipped from V and 7 bases from J, the junction kept 7 bases outside the gene matches. CDR1 is MGHDK, CDR2 SYGVNS, per germline. CDR3 sequence (DNA): TGTGCCAGCACCCGACAGGGGGCGCAGAATGAGCAGTTCTTC. It is translated as CASTRQGAQNEQFF.

The rearrangement links TRBV6-2 or TRBV6-3 to TRBJ1-5; D is possibly TRBD1 (6 bases). The V end lost 6 bases, the J end lost 7 bases, and 22 bases lay between the germline ends. The CDR3 runs to 16 residues. Germline CDR1 reads MNHEY; CDR2 reads SVGEGT. The CDR3 DNA reads TGTGCCAGCAGCCCCCCCGGGACACACCCGCGGCAGCCCCAGCATTTT. It is translated as CASSPPGTHPRQPQHF.

This clone was observed once. The CDR3 loop reads CASSHPGQGKETQYF. Here the CDR3 DNA reads TGTGCCAGCAGCCATCCGGGACAGGGGAAAGAGACCCAGTACTTC. V and J are TRBV7-2 and TRBJ2-5, with 10 bases fitting TRBD1. V was clipped by 5 bases and J by 3 bases; unmatched bases: 6. Germline lookup yields CDR1 SGHTA and CDR2 FQGNSA. The CDR3 has 15 residues.

This chain links TRBV7-8 with TRBJ1-4; no clear D gene. Germline CDR1 is SGHVS and CDR2 is FQNEAQ. The CDR3 is made up of 13 amino acids. V was cut by 5 bases and J by 5 bases, with 9 bases left in between. The CDR3 DNA is TGTGCCAGCAGCCCGGTAGTGAATGAAAAACTGTTTTTT. Translation: CASSPVVNEKLFF.

Remarks on this clone: Distinct nucleotide sequences in the sample also encode this CDR3. This sequence joins TRBV5-1 and TRBJ2-1; possibly TRBD2 for D (5 bases). Trimming removed 0 bases from V and 0 bases from J, with 10 bases in between. The germline CDR1 and CDR2 sequences are SGHRS and YFSETQ. The CDR3 has 16 amino acids. DNA of the CDR3: TGCGCCAGCAGCTTGGGTTCGGGGAGCTCCTACAATGAGCAGTTCTTC. Translating gives CASSLGSGSSYNEQFF.